Each of the 2 T cell receptor beta chains below was sequenced from the same sample in a study of T-cell reconstitution after alpha-beta-depleted transplantation in children listed by TCRdb under 2016. Library prep was done by PCR. TCRdb names Illumina HiSeq 2500 as the instrument used. Molecular barcoding was employed in the preparation of TCR libraries, with unique molecular identifiers being used to normalize TCRbeta repertoire quantification. The public reads were run again by TCRdb, first through fastp at Q25 and then through MiXCR, and only productive beta chains were kept. Merged by CDR3 protein, the rows form single entries marked with the most common genes and DNA. The sample table holds over 70,000 distinct CDR3 sequences, of which more than 10% were seen once. The ten largest clones represent roughly 13% of the sample. The sequenced sample was PBMCs from the stem cell graft donor, obtained from the stem cell graft. The receptors come from a human donor who donated a stem cell graft to a child with inherited bone marrow failure.

This clonotype was observed at least ten times. This sequence joins TRBV29-1 and TRBJ2-2; 7 positions match TRBD2. The germline CDR1 and CDR2 sequences are SQVTM and ANQGSEA. The CDR3 has 13 residues. Unmatched junction bases numbered 4, after V lost 4 bases and J lost 5 bases. The CDR3 sequence: CSVGRLATGELFF. The CDR3 nucleotides are TGCAGCGTTGGCCGACTAGCAACCGGGGAGCTGTTTTTT.

The V and J genes are TRBV4-1 and TRBJ1-5; 9 nucleotides align to TRBD1. The V gene's germline CDR1 is MGHRA and CDR2 YSYEKL. The CDR3 spans 18 residues. V lost 3 bases to trimming and J lost 2 bases; unmatched junction nucleotides: 11. Here the CDR3 DNA reads TGCGCCAGCAGCCAGAGAGGAACAGGGGGCTCTGGCAATCAGCCCCAGCATTTT. This encodes CASSQRGTGGSGNQPQHF.